This T cell receptor (beta chain) was identified during a study of blood T cell repertoires in COVID-19. In the study overall: Samples representing acute and convalescent COVID-19 were sourced from the United States, Italy and Spain. PBMCs, B-cell-depleted T cells, or T cells were the source of the cDNA or gDNA that made up the material.

CDR1 and CDR2 from the germline V gene are LGHNA and YNFKEQ. This CDR3 region has 15 residues. Trimming cost V 6 bases and J 9 bases; bases outside gene matches: 9. The method was immunoSEQ multiplex PCR; TCRdb's version includes in-frame clones alone and lacks a portion of them. The data contain 50,000 to 55,000 clones, nearly 90% of them singletons. Material for sequencing was peripheral blood. J is TRBJ2-1 and V is TRBV4-2, with 12 bases aligning to TRBD2. This receptor was taken from a man in his sixties with active COVID-19. The CDR3: CASSPSGRAGGEQFF. CDR3 nucleotide sequence: TGTGCCAGCAGTCCTAGCGGGAGGGCCGGCGGTGAGCAGTTCTTC.